The 10 T cell receptor beta chains in this list originate from one sample, sequenced in a study of blood T cell repertoires in COVID-19. Measured with immunoSEQ multiplex PCR; TCRdb has only the in-frame clones, and not every one. This sample has roughly 120,000 clones, with roughly 82% found just once. Sequencing input: peripheral blood. The receptors derive from a woman in her sixties with acute or convalescent COVID-19.

In its sample, this clone was seen once. The chain joins TRBV7-8 to TRBJ2-2, with 7 bases matching TRBD1. The CDR3 spans 15 residues. V gave up 4 bases and J gave up 6 bases; unmatched junction bases: 8. The germline V gene encodes CDR1 SGHVS and CDR2 FQNEAQ. The CDR3 DNA is TGTGCCAGCAGCTCCATAACGACAGGGTCCGGGGAGCTGTTTTTT. Translating it yields CASSSITTGSGELFF.

The chain combines TRBV5-1 with TRBJ2-3; TRBD2 might be the D (6 bases). Trimming took 1 base from V and 2 from J, leaving 8 bases between them. CDR3 length equals 14 residues. Germline CDR1 reads SGHRS; CDR2 reads YFSETQ. The CDR3 DNA sequence: TGCGCCAGCAGCTTGTGGGGACTCACAGATACGCAGTATTTT. This gives the protein CASSLWGLTDTQYF. Drawing the rest from reference TRBV5-1 and TRBJ2-3, the complete variable domain is KAGVTQTPRYLIKTRGQQVTLSCSPISGHRSVSWYQQTPGQGLQFLFEYFSETQRNKGNFPGRFSGRQFSNSRSEMNVSTLELGDSALYLCASSLWGLTDTQYFGPGTRLTVL.

The chain combines TRBV27 with TRBJ1-1; the D is unclear. Trimming left V 8 bases short and J 0 bases short, with 10 bases between. CDR1 is MNHEY, CDR2 SMNVEV, per germline (reference sequence). This CDR3 has 13 amino acids. This CDR3 is CASYEAMNTEAFF. DNA for the CDR3: TGTGCCAGCTACGAAGCTATGAACACTGAAGCTTTCTTT.

This sequence joins TRBV18 and TRBJ1-1; D is undetermined. The V end lost 5 bases, the J end lost 3 bases, and 10 bases lay between the germline ends. The V gene's germline CDR1 is KGHSH and CDR2 LQKENI. The CDR3 has 13 residues. The chain's CDR3 is CASSFQEDTEAFF. The CDR3, as DNA: TGTGCCAGCTCATTCCAGGAAGACACTGAAGCTTTCTTT.

The chain couples TRBV19 to TRBJ2-1, with a possible D match to TRBD2 (5 bases). Germline V gene sequence: CDR1 LNHDA, CDR2 SQIVND (reference sequence). V lost 2 bases and J 7 bases, leaving 15 bases between the germline ends. This CDR3 has 15 amino acids. Here the CDR3 DNA reads TGTGCCAGTAGTATAAGGGCCGGAGGTACGAATGAGCAGTTCTTC. Encoded protein: CASSIRAGGTNEQFF.

The chain couples TRBV6-1 to TRBJ2-7, with 7 bases matching TRBD1. V lost 3 bases and J lost 0; bases outside the gene matches: 2. The CDR3 is made up of 14 amino acids. Per the germline V gene, CDR1 is MNHNS and CDR2 is SASEGT. For the CDR3, the DNA is TGTGCCAGCAGTGACCGGGACAGCTCCTACGAGCAGTACTTC. Translation gives CASSDRDSSYEQYF.

J is TRBJ2-7 and V is TRBV19; 9 bases match TRBD2. The ends lost 5 bases at V and 4 bases at J; junction bases unmatched: 12. The CDR3 runs 16 residues. The germline CDR1 and CDR2 sequences are LNHDA and SQIVND (reference sequence). The CDR3 sequence: CASSPPGIAGEYEQYF. The CDR3 DNA sequence: TGTGCCAGTAGTCCCCCCGGGATAGCGGGGGAATACGAGCAGTACTTC.

The V and J genes are TRBV5-4 and TRBJ2-2; D not certain. This CDR3 comprises 15 residues. Germline V lookup: CDR1 SGHNT, CDR2 YYREEE (reference sequence). Trimming left V 2 bases short and J 5 bases short, with 13 bases between. The CDR3 loop is CASSFYSQHTGELFF. The CDR3 DNA follows: TGTGCCAGCAGCTTTTATTCACAGCATACCGGGGAGCTGTTTTTT.

This clone has more than one count but fewer than ten. The V gene is TRBV19, the J gene TRBJ1-2; unclear D gene. CDR3 length equals 13 residues. From germline, CDR1 is LNHDA and CDR2 SQIVND (reference sequence). V lost 3 bases, J lost 10 bases, and 15 bases lay in between. In nucleotides, the CDR3 is TGTGCCAGTAGTATCGGCAGGTTTGGCGACTACACCTTC. It is translated as CASSIGRFGDYTF.

The V gene is TRBV20-1, the J gene TRBJ1-5; 8 nucleotides agree with TRBD1. Trimming removed 3 bases from V and 0 bases from J; junction bases left unmatched: 7. The CDR3 sequence is 16 residues long. Germline-derived CDR1 and CDR2 are DFQATT and SNEGSKA (reference sequence). CDR3 sequence (DNA): TGCAGTGCTAGTCAGGGGGCCGGGTATAGCAATCAGCCCCAGCATTTT. Amino acid sequence: CSASQGAGYSNQPQHF.